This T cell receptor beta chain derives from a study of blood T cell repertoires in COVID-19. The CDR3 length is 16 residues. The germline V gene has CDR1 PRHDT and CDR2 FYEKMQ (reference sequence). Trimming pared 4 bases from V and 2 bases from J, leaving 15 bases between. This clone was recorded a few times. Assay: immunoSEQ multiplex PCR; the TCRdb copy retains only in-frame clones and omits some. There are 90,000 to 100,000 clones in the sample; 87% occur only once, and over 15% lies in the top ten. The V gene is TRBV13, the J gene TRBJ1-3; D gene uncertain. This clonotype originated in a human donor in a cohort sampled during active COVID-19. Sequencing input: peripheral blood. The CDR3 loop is CASSSYLGRPGNTIYF. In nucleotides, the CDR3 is TGTGCCAGCAGCTCGTATCTAGGGAGGCCTGGAAACACCATATATTTT.